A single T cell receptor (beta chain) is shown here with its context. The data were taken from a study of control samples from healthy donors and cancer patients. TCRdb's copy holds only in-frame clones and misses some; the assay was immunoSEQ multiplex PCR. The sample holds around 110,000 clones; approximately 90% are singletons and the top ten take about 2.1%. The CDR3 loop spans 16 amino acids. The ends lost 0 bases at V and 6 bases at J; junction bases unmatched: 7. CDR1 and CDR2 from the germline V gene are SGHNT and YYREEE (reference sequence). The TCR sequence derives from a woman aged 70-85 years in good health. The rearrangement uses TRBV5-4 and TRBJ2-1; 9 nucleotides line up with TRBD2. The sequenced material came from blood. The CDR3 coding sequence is TGTGCCAGCAGCTTGGATGGCGGGGGGGCTTCCAATGAGCAGTTCTTC. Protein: CASSLDGGGASNEQFF.